The rows below give T cell receptor beta chains drawn from one sample of a study of human T cells and chemical hapten exposure. TCRdb fed the RACE reads into MiXCR, producing one record per CDR3 protein. Among about 42,000 distinct CDR3 sequences listed, roughly a tenth were seen once. This material consisted of whole blood, taken in connection with sensitization to the hapten diphenylcyclopropenone (DPC). The receptors shown here come from a woman aged 25-40 years with alopecia areata. Some clones in this sample may be carry-over from other donors' samples. CDR3s include the opening cysteine and the closing phenylalanine or tryptophan. Fields, in order: J gene, V gene, D gene, clone size, CDR3 protein, CDR3 DNA. D genes are given only for firm matches. The size entry is marked missing in some rows and otherwise reads once, few, many or a size class.

j_gene: TRBJ2-1; v_gene: TRBV4-1; d_gene: TRBD2; abundance: many; CDR3aa: CASSQGSGRDEQFF; CDR3nt: TGCGCCAGCAGCCAAGGTTCGGGGAGGGATGAGCAGTTCTTC
j_gene: TRBJ2-3; v_gene: TRBV6-6; d_gene: -; abundance: few; CDR3aa: CASSYSGDTERNTDTQYF; CDR3nt: TGTGCCAGCAGTTACTCGGGGGATACCGAGCGAAACACAGATACGCAGTATTTT
j_gene: TRBJ1-6; v_gene: TRBV7-2; d_gene: -; abundance: -; CDR3aa: CASSFSRDNSPLHF; CDR3nt: TGTGCCAGCAGCTTTTCCAGGGATAATTCACCCCTCCACTTT
j_gene: TRBJ2-3; v_gene: TRBV12-3/TRBV12-4; d_gene: -; abundance: many; CDR3aa: CASSPGLTSTDTQYF; CDR3nt: TGTGCCAGCAGCCCGGGGCTTACTAGCACAGATACGCAGTATTTT
j_gene: TRBJ2-3; v_gene: TRBV20-1; d_gene: -; abundance: -; CDR3aa: CSASRGVPDTQYF; CDR3nt: TGCAGTGCTTCTAGGGGGGTTCCAGATACGCAGTATTTT
j_gene: TRBJ2-2; v_gene: TRBV7-6; d_gene: TRBD2; abundance: -; CDR3aa: CASTPFTSGVGELFF; CDR3nt: TGTGCCAGCACCCCGTTTACTAGCGGGGTCGGGGAGCTGTTTTTT
j_gene: TRBJ2-2; v_gene: TRBV4-1; d_gene: TRBD2; abundance: -; CDR3aa: CASSHGLAGGTNTGELFF; CDR3nt: TGCGCCAGCAGCCACGGGCTAGCGGGGGGGACGAACACCGGGGAGCTGTTTTTT
j_gene: TRBJ2-2; v_gene: TRBV11-2; d_gene: TRBD2; abundance: few; CDR3aa: CASSTGLAGGSGELFF; CDR3nt: TGTGCCAGCAGCACTGGACTAGCGGGGGGCTCCGGGGAGCTGTTTTTT
j_gene: TRBJ2-1; v_gene: TRBV7-9; d_gene: TRBD2; abundance: -; CDR3aa: CASSPREGSSYNEQFF; CDR3nt: TGTGCCAGCAGCCCCAGGGAGGGAAGCTCCTACAATGAGCAGTTCTTC
j_gene: TRBJ1-1; v_gene: TRBV2; d_gene: -; abundance: many; CDR3aa: CASSDRANEAFF; CDR3nt: TGTGCCAGCAGTGACAGGGCCAATGAAGCTTTCTTT
j_gene: TRBJ1-1; v_gene: TRBV6-5; d_gene: -; abundance: few; CDR3aa: CASNNLFRGPGTEAFF; CDR3nt: TGTGCCAGCAACAACCTCTTTAGGGGTCCGGGCACTGAAGCTTTCTTT
j_gene: TRBJ2-2; v_gene: TRBV7-3; d_gene: -; abundance: few; CDR3aa: CASSLRGGNNLNTGELFF; CDR3nt: TGTGCCAGCAGCTTACGCGGGGGCAATAACCTGAACACCGGGGAGCTGTTTTTT
j_gene: TRBJ1-2; v_gene: TRBV7-8; d_gene: -; abundance: few; CDR3aa: CASSLAQGSYYGYTF; CDR3nt: TGTGCCAGCAGCTTAGCGCAGGGATCCTACTATGGCTACACCTTC
j_gene: TRBJ2-7; v_gene: TRBV7-8; d_gene: -; abundance: -; CDR3aa: CASSYPGSGEQYF; CDR3nt: TGTGCCAGCAGCTACCCGGGTAGTGGAGAGCAGTACTTC
j_gene: TRBJ2-2; v_gene: TRBV27; d_gene: -; abundance: -; CDR3aa: CASSHSRDGQTGELFF; CDR3nt: TGTGCCAGCAGCCACTCCCGGGACGGTCAAACCGGGGAGCTGTTTTTT